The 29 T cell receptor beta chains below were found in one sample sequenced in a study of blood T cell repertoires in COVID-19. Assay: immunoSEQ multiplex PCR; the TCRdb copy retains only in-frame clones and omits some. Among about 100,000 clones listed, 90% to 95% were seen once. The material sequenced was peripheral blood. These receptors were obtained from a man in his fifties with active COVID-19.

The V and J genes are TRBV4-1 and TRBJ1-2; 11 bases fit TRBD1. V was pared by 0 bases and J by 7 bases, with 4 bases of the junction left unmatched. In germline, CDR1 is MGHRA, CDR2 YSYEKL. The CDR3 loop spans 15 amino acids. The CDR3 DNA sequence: TGCGCCAGCAGCCAAGATGGACAGGGGGCGCTTGGCTACACCTTC. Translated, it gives CASSQDGQGALGYTF.

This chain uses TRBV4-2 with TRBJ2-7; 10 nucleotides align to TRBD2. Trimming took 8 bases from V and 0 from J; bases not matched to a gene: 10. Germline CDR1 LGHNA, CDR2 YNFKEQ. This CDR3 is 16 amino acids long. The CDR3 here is CASPEGASGSSYEQYV. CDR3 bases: TGTGCCAGCCCCGAAGGGGCTAGCGGGAGCTCCTACGAGCAGTACGTC.

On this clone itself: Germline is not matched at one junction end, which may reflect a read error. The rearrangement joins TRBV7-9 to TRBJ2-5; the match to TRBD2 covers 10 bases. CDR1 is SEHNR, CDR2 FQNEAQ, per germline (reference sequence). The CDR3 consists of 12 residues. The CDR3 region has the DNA TGTGCCAGCAGCTTAGGGAGTAGCGGGAGGAACTTC. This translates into CASSLGSSGRNF.

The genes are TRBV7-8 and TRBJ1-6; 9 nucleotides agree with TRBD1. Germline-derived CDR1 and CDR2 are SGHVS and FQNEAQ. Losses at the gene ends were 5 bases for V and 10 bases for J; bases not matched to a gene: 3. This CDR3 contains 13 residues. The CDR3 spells CASSGTGTSPLHF. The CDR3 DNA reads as TGTGCCAGCAGCGGGACAGGGACGTCACCCCTCCACTTT.

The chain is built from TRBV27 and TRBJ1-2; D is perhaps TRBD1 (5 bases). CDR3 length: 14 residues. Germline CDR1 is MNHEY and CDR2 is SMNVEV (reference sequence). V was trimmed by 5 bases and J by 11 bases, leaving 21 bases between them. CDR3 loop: CASSPTHWGEGYTF. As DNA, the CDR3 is TGTGCCAGCAGTCCGACACACTGGGGGGAAGGATACACCTTC.

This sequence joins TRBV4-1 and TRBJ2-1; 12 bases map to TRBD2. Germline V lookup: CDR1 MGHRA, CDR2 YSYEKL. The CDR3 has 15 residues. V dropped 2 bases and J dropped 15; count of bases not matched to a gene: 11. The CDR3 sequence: CASSQLPSGGARLFF. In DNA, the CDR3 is TGCGCCAGCAGCCAATTGCCTAGCGGGGGGGCCCGCTTGTTCTTC.

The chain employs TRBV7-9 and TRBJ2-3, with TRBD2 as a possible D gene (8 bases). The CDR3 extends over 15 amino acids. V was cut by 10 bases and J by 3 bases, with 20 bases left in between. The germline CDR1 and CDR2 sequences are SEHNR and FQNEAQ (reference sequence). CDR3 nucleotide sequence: TGTGCCACACCCTCAGGGGGACTAGAAACAGATACGCAGTATTTT. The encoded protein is CATPSGGLETDTQYF.

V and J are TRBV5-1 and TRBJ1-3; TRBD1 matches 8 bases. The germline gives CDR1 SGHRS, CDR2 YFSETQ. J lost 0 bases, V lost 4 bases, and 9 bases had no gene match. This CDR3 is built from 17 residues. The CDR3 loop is CASSPWTGPRSGNTIYF. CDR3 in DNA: TGCGCCAGCAGCCCGTGGACAGGGCCCCGCTCTGGAAACACCATATATTTT.

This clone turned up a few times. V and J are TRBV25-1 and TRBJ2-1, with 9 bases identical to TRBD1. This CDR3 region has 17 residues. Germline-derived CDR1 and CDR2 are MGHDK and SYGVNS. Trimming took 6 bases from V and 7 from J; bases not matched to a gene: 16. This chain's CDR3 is CASSTHLGGQGENEQFF. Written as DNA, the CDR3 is TGTGCCAGCAGCACCCATCTGGGGGGACAGGGAGAAAATGAGCAGTTCTTC.

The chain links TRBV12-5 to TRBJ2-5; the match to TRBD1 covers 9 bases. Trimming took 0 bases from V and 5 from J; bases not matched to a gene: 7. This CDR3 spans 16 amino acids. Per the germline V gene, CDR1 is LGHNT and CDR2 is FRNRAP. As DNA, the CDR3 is TGTGCTAGTGGTTTGGTACGAACAGGGGGCGCGGAGACCCAGTACTTC. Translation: CASGLVRTGGAETQYF.

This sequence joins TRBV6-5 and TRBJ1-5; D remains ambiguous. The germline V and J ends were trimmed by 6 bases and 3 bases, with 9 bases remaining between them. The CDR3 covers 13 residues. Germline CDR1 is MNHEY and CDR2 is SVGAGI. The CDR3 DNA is TGTGCCAGCAGAAGACTAGACAATCAGCCCCAGCATTTT. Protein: CASRRLDNQPQHF.

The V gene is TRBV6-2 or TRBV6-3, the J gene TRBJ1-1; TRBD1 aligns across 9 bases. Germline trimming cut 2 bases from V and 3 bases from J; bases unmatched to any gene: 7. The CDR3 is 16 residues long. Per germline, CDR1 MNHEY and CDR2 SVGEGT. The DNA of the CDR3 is TGTGCCAGCAGTTACGATCCTGACAGGGGGGACACTGAAGCTTTCTTT. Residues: CASSYDPDRGDTEAFF.

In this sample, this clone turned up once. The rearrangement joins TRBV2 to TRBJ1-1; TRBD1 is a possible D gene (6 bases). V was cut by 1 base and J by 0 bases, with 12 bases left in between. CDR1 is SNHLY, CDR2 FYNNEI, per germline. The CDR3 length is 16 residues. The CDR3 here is CASSEVQGRVNTEAFF. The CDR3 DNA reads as TGTGCCAGCAGTGAAGTGCAGGGGAGAGTGAACACTGAAGCTTTCTTT.

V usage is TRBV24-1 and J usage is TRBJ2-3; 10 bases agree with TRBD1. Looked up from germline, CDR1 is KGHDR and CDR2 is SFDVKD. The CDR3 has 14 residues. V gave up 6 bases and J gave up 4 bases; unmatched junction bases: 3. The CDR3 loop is CATSPGTGADTQYF. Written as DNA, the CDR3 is TGTGCCACCAGTCCCGGGACAGGGGCAGATACGCAGTATTTT.

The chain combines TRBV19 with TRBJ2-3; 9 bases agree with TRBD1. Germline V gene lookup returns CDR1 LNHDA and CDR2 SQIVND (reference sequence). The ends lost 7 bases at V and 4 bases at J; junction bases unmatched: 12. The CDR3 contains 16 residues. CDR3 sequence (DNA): TGTGCCAGTAATCCCTTGACAGGGGGTGGAGCAGATACGCAGTATTTT. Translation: CASNPLTGGGADTQYF.

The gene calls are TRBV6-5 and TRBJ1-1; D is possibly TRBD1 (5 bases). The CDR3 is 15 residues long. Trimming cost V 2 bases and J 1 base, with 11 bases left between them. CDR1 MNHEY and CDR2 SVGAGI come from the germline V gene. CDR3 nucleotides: TGTGCCAGCAGTTACGGGGGGTACAAGAACACTGAAGCTTTCTTT. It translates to CASSYGGYKNTEAFF.

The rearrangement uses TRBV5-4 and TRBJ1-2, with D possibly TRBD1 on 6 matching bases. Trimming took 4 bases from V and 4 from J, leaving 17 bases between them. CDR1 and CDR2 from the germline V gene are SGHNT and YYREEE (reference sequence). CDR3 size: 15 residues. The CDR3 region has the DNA TGTGCCAGCAGCCGCGGCGGGGGGCAGGGCTATGGCTACACCTTC. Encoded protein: CASSRGGGQGYGYTF.

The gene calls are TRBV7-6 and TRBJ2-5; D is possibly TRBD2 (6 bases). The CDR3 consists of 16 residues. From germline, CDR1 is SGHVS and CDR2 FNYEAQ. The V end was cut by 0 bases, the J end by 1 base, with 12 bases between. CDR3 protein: CASSLAPPGVQETQYF. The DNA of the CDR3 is TGTGCCAGCAGCTTAGCACCTCCGGGGGTCCAAGAGACCCAGTACTTC.

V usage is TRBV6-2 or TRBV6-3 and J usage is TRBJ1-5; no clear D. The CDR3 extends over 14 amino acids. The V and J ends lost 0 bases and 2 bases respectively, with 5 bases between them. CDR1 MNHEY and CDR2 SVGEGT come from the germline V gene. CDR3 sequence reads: CASSYSGGNQPQHF. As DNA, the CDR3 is TGTGCCAGCAGTTACTCGGGCGGCAATCAGCCCCAGCATTTT.

CDR3 amino acids: CASSPTGSANEKLFF. The DNA of the CDR3 is TGTGCCAGCAGCCCCACAGGTTCGGCTAATGAAAAACTGTTTTTT. This chain joins TRBV5-4 and TRBJ1-4; D is perhaps TRBD1 (5 bases). Between the trimmed V and J ends, which lost 4 bases and 3 bases, there was a span of 13 bases. Germline assignment: CDR1 SGHNT and CDR2 YYREEE (reference sequence). CDR3 size: 15 residues.

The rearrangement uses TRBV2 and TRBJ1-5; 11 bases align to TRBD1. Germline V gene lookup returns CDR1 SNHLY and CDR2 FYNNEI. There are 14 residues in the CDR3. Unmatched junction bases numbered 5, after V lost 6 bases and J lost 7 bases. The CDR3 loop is CASSKGQGEQPQHF. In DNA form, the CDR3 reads TGTGCCAGCAGCAAGGGACAGGGGGAACAGCCCCAGCATTTT. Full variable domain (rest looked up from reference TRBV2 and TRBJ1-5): EPEVTQTPSHQVTQMGQEVILRCVPISNHLYFYWYRQILGQKVEFLVSFYNNEISEKSEIFDDQFSVERPDGSNFTLKIRSTKLEDSAMYFCASSKGQGEQPQHFGDGTRLSIL.

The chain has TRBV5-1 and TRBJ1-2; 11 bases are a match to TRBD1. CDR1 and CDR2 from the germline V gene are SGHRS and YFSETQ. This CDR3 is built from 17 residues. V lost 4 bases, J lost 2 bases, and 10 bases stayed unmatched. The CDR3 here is CASSPMPGTGGNYGYTF. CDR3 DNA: TGCGCCAGCAGCCCCATGCCTGGGACAGGGGGGAACTATGGCTACACCTTC.

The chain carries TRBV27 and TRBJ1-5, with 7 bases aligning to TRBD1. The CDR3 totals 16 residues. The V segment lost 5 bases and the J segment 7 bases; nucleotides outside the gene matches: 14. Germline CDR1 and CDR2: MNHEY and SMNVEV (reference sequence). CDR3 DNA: TGTGCCAGCAGTACAGACAGGGACGTGGGAGGACAGCCCCAGCATTTT. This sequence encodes CASSTDRDVGGQPQHF.

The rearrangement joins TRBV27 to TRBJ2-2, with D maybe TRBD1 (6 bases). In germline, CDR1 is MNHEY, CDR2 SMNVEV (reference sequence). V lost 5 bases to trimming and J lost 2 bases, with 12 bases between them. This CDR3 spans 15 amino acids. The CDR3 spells CASSQRTVNTGELFF. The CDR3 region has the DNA TGTGCCAGCAGTCAACGGACAGTTAACACCGGGGAGCTGTTTTTT.

The DNA for the CDR3 is TGTGCCAGCAGGATGGGACAGGGGGTGGGCTATGGCTACACCTTC. Amino acid sequence: CASRMGQGVGYGYTF. This chain joins TRBV6-5 and TRBJ1-2; the match to TRBD1 covers 11 bases. The germline V gene encodes CDR1 MNHEY and CDR2 SVGAGI. The CDR3 runs to 15 residues. V shed 6 bases and J 4 bases; nucleotides not matched to a gene: 7.

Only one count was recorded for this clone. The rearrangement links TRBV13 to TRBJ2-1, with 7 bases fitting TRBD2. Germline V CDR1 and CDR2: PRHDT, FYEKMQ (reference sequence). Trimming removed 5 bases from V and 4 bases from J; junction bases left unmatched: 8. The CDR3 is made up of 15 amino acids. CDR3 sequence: CASSEGLQQYNEQFF. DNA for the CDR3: TGTGCCAGCAGCGAGGGACTACAACAATACAATGAGCAGTTCTTC.

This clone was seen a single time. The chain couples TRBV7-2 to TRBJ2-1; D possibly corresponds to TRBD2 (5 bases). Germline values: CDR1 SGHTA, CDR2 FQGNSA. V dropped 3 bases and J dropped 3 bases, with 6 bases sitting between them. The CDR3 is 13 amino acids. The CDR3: CASSFGVYNEQFF. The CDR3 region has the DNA TGTGCCAGCAGCTTCGGGGTCTACAATGAGCAGTTCTTC.

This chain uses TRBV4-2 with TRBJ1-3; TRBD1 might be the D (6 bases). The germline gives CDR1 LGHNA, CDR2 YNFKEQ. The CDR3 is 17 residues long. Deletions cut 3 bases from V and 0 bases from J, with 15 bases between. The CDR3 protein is CASSQADSAYSGNTIYF. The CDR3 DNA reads TGTGCCAGCAGCCAGGCGGACAGCGCCTACTCTGGAAACACCATATATTTT.

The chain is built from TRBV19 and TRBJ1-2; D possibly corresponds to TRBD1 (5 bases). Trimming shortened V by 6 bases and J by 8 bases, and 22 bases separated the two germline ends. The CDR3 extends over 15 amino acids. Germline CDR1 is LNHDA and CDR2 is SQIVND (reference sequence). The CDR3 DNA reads TGTGCCAGTAGCCCCGGCTGGACACGTACGATGGGCTACACCTTC. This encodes CASSPGWTRTMGYTF.